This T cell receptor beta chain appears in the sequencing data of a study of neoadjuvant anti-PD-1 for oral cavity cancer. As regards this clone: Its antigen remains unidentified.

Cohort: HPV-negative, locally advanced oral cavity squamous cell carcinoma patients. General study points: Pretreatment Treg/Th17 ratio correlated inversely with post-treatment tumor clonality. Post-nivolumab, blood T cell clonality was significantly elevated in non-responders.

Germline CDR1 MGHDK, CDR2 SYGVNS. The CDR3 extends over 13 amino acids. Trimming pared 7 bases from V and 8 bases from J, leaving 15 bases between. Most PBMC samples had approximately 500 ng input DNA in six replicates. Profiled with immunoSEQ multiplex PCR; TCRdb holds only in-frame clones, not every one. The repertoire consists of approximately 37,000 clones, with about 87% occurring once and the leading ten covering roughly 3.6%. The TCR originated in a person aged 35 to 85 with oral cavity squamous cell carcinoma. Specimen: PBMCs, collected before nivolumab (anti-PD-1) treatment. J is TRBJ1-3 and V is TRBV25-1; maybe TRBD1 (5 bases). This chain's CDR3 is CASKVEGRDTIYF. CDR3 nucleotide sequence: TGTGCCAGCAAGGTCGAGGGGCGAGACACCATATATTTT.